These T cell receptor beta chains were read from a single sample in a study of cytomegalovirus exposure and HLA in healthy donors. Profiling relied on immunoSEQ multiplex PCR, and the TCRdb table lists in-frame clones only, not all of them. The sample records roughly 140,000 clones, over 60% being singletons. Sequenced material: PBMCs. The receptors stem from a man between 35 and 55 years old in good health and CMV-seronegative. Both conserved end residues are part of each CDR3. D genes are given only for firm matches. Only some rows state a clone size, as once, few, many or a class for expanded clones.

j_gene: TRBJ1-2
d_gene: TRBD1
abundance: .
v_gene: TRBV27
CDR3nt: TGTGCCAGCAGTTACCGGACAGGGTATGGCTACCCCTTC
CDR3aa: CASSYRTGYGYPF

j_gene: TRBJ2-7
d_gene: TRBD2
abundance: .
v_gene: TRBV18
CDR3nt: TGTGCCAGCTCACCCTCCGGGACTAGTTTCTCCTACGAGCAGTACTTC
CDR3aa: CASSPSGTSFSYEQYF

j_gene: TRBJ2-5
d_gene: .
abundance: once
v_gene: TRBV2
CDR3nt: TGTGCCGGAAAGGGGGAGGGGGAGACCCAGTACTTC
CDR3aa: CAGKGEGETQYF

j_gene: TRBJ1-4
d_gene: .
abundance: once
v_gene: TRBV7-9
CDR3nt: TGTGCCAGCAGTTTTTCTACTTCGGTGATGGGCGAAAAACTGTTTTTT
CDR3aa: CASSFSTSVMGEKLFF

j_gene: TRBJ2-3
d_gene: .
abundance: .
v_gene: TRBV9
CDR3nt: TGTGCCAGCAGCGTAGGTGTGGGCGGGCCTAGCACAGATACGCAGTATTTT
CDR3aa: CASSVGVGGPSTDTQYF

j_gene: TRBJ2-2
d_gene: TRBD1
abundance: .
v_gene: TRBV4-1
CDR3nt: TGCGCCAGCAGCCAAGCTGACAGGGGGCGGCCACGGGGTGCTCGAGGCACCGGGGAGCTGTTTTTT
CDR3aa: CASSQADRGRPRGARGTGELFF

j_gene: TRBJ2-1
d_gene: .
abundance: .
v_gene: TRBV11-3
CDR3nt: TGTGCCAGCAGCTTATTGGAGGGCCATGAGCAGTTCTTC
CDR3aa: CASSLLEGHEQFF

j_gene: TRBJ2-7
d_gene: .
abundance: .
v_gene: TRBV6-5
CDR3nt: TGTGCCAGCAGGCACAGGGTAACCTACGAGCAGTACTTC
CDR3aa: CASRHRVTYEQYF

j_gene: TRBJ2-5
d_gene: .
abundance: .
v_gene: TRBV18
CDR3nt: TGTGCCAGCTCACCACTCGGTGAGACCCAGTACTTC
CDR3aa: CASSPLGETQYF

j_gene: TRBJ2-7
d_gene: .
abundance: .
v_gene: TRBV25-1
CDR3nt: TGTGCCAGCACCCCGTCAAGGGGTGGCGAGCAGTACTTC
CDR3aa: CASTPSRGGEQYF

j_gene: TRBJ1-1
d_gene: .
abundance: .
v_gene: TRBV28
CDR3nt: TGTGCCAGCAGATCGACGGGGGGAGGAACTGAAGCTTTCTTT
CDR3aa: CASRSTGGGTEAFF

j_gene: TRBJ2-7
d_gene: TRBD2
abundance: few
v_gene: TRBV7-2
CDR3nt: TGTGCCAGCAGCCTCACCGGGACTAGCGGCTACGAGCAGTACTTC
CDR3aa: CASSLTGTSGYEQYF

j_gene: TRBJ1-1
d_gene: .
abundance: .
v_gene: TRBV25-1
CDR3nt: TGTGCCAGCAGTGAGAGGAAGAACACTGAAGCTTTCTTT
CDR3aa: CASSERKNTEAFF

j_gene: TRBJ1-2
d_gene: .
abundance: once
v_gene: TRBV13
CDR3nt: TGTGCCAGCAGCTTCAGGGTTCATGGCTACACCTTC
CDR3aa: CASSFRVHGYTF

j_gene: TRBJ2-7
d_gene: TRBD2
abundance: .
v_gene: TRBV6-5
CDR3nt: TGTGCCAGCAGCTCAAGAGCGGGAGGGACCTACGAGCAGTACTTC
CDR3aa: CASSSRAGGTYEQYF

j_gene: TRBJ1-2
d_gene: .
abundance: .
v_gene: TRBV5-1
CDR3nt: TGCGCCAGCAGCTTTCCCGGGGTCAGCTATGGCTACACCTTC
CDR3aa: CASSFPGVSYGYTF

j_gene: TRBJ2-5
d_gene: TRBD2
abundance: .
v_gene: TRBV7-9
CDR3nt: TGTGCCAGCAGCATAGGGACTAGCGGGAGAACAGAGACCCAGTACTTC
CDR3aa: CASSIGTSGRTETQYF

j_gene: TRBJ2-1
d_gene: TRBD2
abundance: few
v_gene: TRBV4-1
CDR3nt: TGCGCCAGCAGCCCCAAAGGTCCCAGCGGGAGGAACAATGAGCAGTTCTTC
CDR3aa: CASSPKGPSGRNNEQFF

j_gene: TRBJ2-5
d_gene: .
abundance: .
v_gene: TRBV6-1
CDR3nt: TGTGCCAGCAGTGAACTCGGGGCCCAGTACTTC
CDR3aa: CASSELGAQYF

j_gene: TRBJ2-5
d_gene: TRBD1
abundance: .
v_gene: TRBV19
CDR3nt: TGTGCCAGTAGTATAGTCCCGGGACAGCAAGAGACCCAGTACTTC
CDR3aa: CASSIVPGQQETQYF

j_gene: TRBJ1-4
d_gene: .
abundance: .
v_gene: TRBV18
CDR3nt: TGTGCCAGCTCACGGAATCCGCAGGCAACTAATGAAAAACTGTTTTTT
CDR3aa: CASSRNPQATNEKLFF

j_gene: TRBJ2-2
d_gene: TRBD1
abundance: .
v_gene: TRBV25-1
CDR3nt: TGTGCCAGCAGTGGACAGGGATGGCACACCGGGGAGCTGTTTTTT
CDR3aa: CASSGQGWHTGELFF

j_gene: TRBJ2-1
d_gene: TRBD2
abundance: .
v_gene: TRBV5-1
CDR3nt: TGCGCCAGCAGCTCGTGGGGGACTAGGGGCCATGAGCAGTTCTTC
CDR3aa: CASSSWGTRGHEQFF

j_gene: TRBJ2-3
d_gene: .
abundance: .
v_gene: TRBV5-1
CDR3nt: TGCGCCAGCAGCGCGGGACAGTACACAGATACGCAGTATTTT
CDR3aa: CASSAGQYTDTQYF

j_gene: TRBJ2-5
d_gene: .
abundance: .
v_gene: TRBV21-1
CDR3nt: TGTGCCAGCAGCAAAGTTCACAGGGCCGAAGTAGAGACCCAGTACTTC
CDR3aa: CASSKVHRAEVETQYF

j_gene: TRBJ2-7
d_gene: TRBD1
abundance: .
v_gene: TRBV2
CDR3nt: TGTGCCAGCAGCGACAGGGTCTACGAGCAGTACTTC
CDR3aa: CASSDRVYEQYF

j_gene: TRBJ2-1
d_gene: .
abundance: once
v_gene: TRBV4-3
CDR3nt: TGCGCCAGCAGCCAAGATCGATCTGGGGAGGGGGATGAGCAGTTCTTC
CDR3aa: CASSQDRSGEGDEQFF

j_gene: TRBJ1-3
d_gene: .
abundance: once
v_gene: TRBV7-9
CDR3nt: TGTGCCAGCAGCTTTCGGGTGCGGGGGGAGAGATCTGGAAACACCATATATTTT
CDR3aa: CASSFRVRGERSGNTIYF

j_gene: TRBJ1-4
d_gene: .
abundance: .
v_gene: TRBV6-6
CDR3nt: TGTGCCAGCAGCCCCTGGAGGGCGAGGGAAAAACTGTTTTTT
CDR3aa: CASSPWRAREKLFF

j_gene: TRBJ1-4
d_gene: .
abundance: few
v_gene: TRBV13
CDR3nt: TGTGCCAGCAGCTTCAGGGGCCTATTTGGTGAAAAACTGTTTTTT
CDR3aa: CASSFRGLFGEKLFF

j_gene: TRBJ1-3
d_gene: TRBD1
abundance: few
v_gene: TRBV28
CDR3nt: TGTGCCAGCAGTAAGCCAGGGGGACCTGGAAACACCATATATTTT
CDR3aa: CASSKPGGPGNTIYF

j_gene: TRBJ1-1
d_gene: .
abundance: few
v_gene: TRBV6-5
CDR3nt: TGTGCCAGCAGTTATACAGGTAAAATAACTGAAGCTTTCTTT
CDR3aa: CASSYTGKITEAFF

j_gene: TRBJ2-2
d_gene: .
abundance: .
v_gene: TRBV2
CDR3nt: TGTGCCAGCCGGGGGTTGGAGAGGAACACCGGGGAGCTGTTTTTT
CDR3aa: CASRGLERNTGELFF

j_gene: TRBJ2-5
d_gene: .
abundance: few
v_gene: TRBV13
CDR3nt: TGTGCCAGCAGCTTAGTAACAGGGCCCATGGAGACCCAGTACTTC
CDR3aa: CASSLVTGPMETQYF

j_gene: TRBJ2-5
d_gene: TRBD2
abundance: .
v_gene: TRBV5-6
CDR3nt: TGTGCCAGCAGCTTGGGACTAGCGGGGAGTCGAGTAGAGACCCAGTACTTC
CDR3aa: CASSLGLAGSRVETQYF

j_gene: TRBJ2-5
d_gene: .
abundance: .
v_gene: TRBV6-5
CDR3nt: TGTGCCAGCACCCATAGGAGGGGACCACAAGAGACCCAGTACTTC
CDR3aa: CASTHRRGPQETQYF

j_gene: TRBJ1-6
d_gene: TRBD1
abundance: .
v_gene: TRBV2
CDR3nt: TGTGCCAGCAGTGGGGACAGGGGGCGCGGGTCACCCCTCCACTTT
CDR3aa: CASSGDRGRGSPLHF

j_gene: TRBJ1-5
d_gene: .
abundance: once
v_gene: TRBV4-1
CDR3nt: TGCGCCAGCAGCCAAGTACCAGGGAACCCCGGTCAGCCCCAGCATTTT
CDR3aa: CASSQVPGNPGQPQHF

j_gene: TRBJ2-6
d_gene: .
abundance: .
v_gene: TRBV5-1
CDR3nt: TGCGCCAGCAGCCCCAAGGGACAAAACTCTGGGGCCAACGTCCTGACTTTC
CDR3aa: CASSPKGQNSGANVLTF

j_gene: TRBJ1-5
d_gene: .
abundance: .
v_gene: TRBV4-1
CDR3nt: TGCGCCAGCAGCCAAGCGGTCGTCGCATTCGGGGGCAATCAGCCCCAGCATTTT
CDR3aa: CASSQAVVAFGGNQPQHF

j_gene: TRBJ2-1
d_gene: .
abundance: once
v_gene: TRBV7-6
CDR3nt: TGTGCCAGCAGCTTAGCGATGGGTATTACTAGCTCCTACAATGAGCAGTTCTTC
CDR3aa: CASSLAMGITSSYNEQFF

j_gene: TRBJ2-7
d_gene: TRBD2
abundance: .
v_gene: TRBV6-5
CDR3nt: TGTGCCAGCAGCAGGACTAGCGGGAGTCACGAGCAGTACTTC
CDR3aa: CASSRTSGSHEQYF

j_gene: TRBJ2-1
d_gene: .
abundance: .
v_gene: TRBV9
CDR3nt: TGTGCCAGCAGCGTAGACGGGAGCTTTTACAATGAGCAGTTCTTC
CDR3aa: CASSVDGSFYNEQFF

j_gene: TRBJ2-7
d_gene: .
abundance: .
v_gene: TRBV28
CDR3nt: TGTGCCAGCAGCCCTTCCCAGGGATCCTACGAGCAGTACTTC
CDR3aa: CASSPSQGSYEQYF

j_gene: TRBJ2-5
d_gene: .
abundance: .
v_gene: TRBV4-1
CDR3nt: TGCGCCAGCAGCCAAGACGGGGGTGGGGAGACCCAGTACTTC
CDR3aa: CASSQDGGGETQYF

j_gene: TRBJ1-4
d_gene: .
abundance: .
v_gene: TRBV5-5
CDR3nt: TGTGCCAGCAGCCAGGGGATGATCGGTGAAAAACTGTTTTTT
CDR3aa: CASSQGMIGEKLFF

j_gene: TRBJ1-2
d_gene: .
abundance: .
v_gene: TRBV6-5
CDR3nt: TGTGCCAGCAGTTCCAACAGGGTTGGCTATGGCTACACCTTC
CDR3aa: CASSSNRVGYGYTF

j_gene: TRBJ1-1
d_gene: .
abundance: .
v_gene: TRBV6-5
CDR3nt: TGTGCCAGCAGTTATAGCGGGTTGAACACTGAAGCTTTCTTT
CDR3aa: CASSYSGLNTEAFF

j_gene: TRBJ2-7
d_gene: .
abundance: .
v_gene: TRBV21-1
CDR3nt: TGTGCCACTCTGAATCGGGTCTCCGGGGAGCAGTACTTC
CDR3aa: CATLNRVSGEQYF